What follows is one T cell receptor beta chain and its context. As for time point: sample taken at primary tumor resection. Unsorted samples of tumor, nontumor lung or frozen PBMC had their whole RNA sequenced. This record comes from a study of spatial heterogeneity in lung cancer. Each CDR3 protein gets one entry after TCRdb re-called the 5' RACE reads with MiXCR. The table shows about 85,000 distinct CDR3 sequences, with 15% to 25% occurring only once. V was trimmed by 5 bases and J by 4 bases, leaving 17 bases between them. CDR1 is MDHEN and CDR2 is SYDVKM in the germline V gene. This CDR3 region has 15 residues.

The receptor comes from a male donor with early-stage non-small cell lung cancer. The genes are TRBV28 and TRBJ2-5; D remains ambiguous. The specimen comprised PBMCs, sampled at surgery. The CDR3, as DNA: TGTGCCAGCAGTACAGCTCAAATGACCCTAGAGACCCAGTACTTC. Encoded protein: CASSTAQMTLETQYF. Drawing the rest from reference TRBV28 and TRBJ2-5, the complete variable domain is DVKVTQSSRYLVKRTGEKVFLECVQDMDHENMFWYRQDPGLGLRLIYFSYDVKMKEKGDIPEGYSVSREKKERFSLILESASTNQTSMYLCASSTAQMTLETQYFGPGTRLLVL.